This TCR beta chain is drawn from a study of shared clonotypes between healthy human individuals. The wider study: CD8 memory received one plate per donor, CD8 naive two, CD4 memory three and CD4 naive three.

This CDR3 is built from 16 residues. Per germline, CDR1 SGHKS and CDR2 YYEKEE (reference sequence). Trimming removed 4 bases from V and 7 bases from J; junction bases left unmatched: 14. A remark on this clone: Antigen unknown.

The authors loaded 150 to 250 ng DNA, some 32,000 T cell genomes, into sorted-subset replicate PCRs. Sequencing was performed with immunoSEQ multiplex PCR; in TCRdb, only in-frame clones are kept and a portion is missing. In the table there are roughly 2,500,000 clones, more than 85% of which are singletons. Study conclusions and caveats: Only blood was sampled, and tissue TCR repertoires likely differ from blood ones.

The sample taken for sequencing was naive CD4+ T cells from PBMCs. Specified subset: CD45RA+ positively selected. The chain couples TRBV5-5 to TRBJ2-7; 10 bases fit TRBD1. This TCR was sampled from a man between 18 and 29 years old in good health. Some clones in this sample may be carry-over from other donors' samples. CDR3 in amino acids: CASSPGLGTGVREQYF. The CDR3 DNA reads as TGTGCCAGCAGCCCGGGGCTCGGGACAGGGGTTAGGGAGCAGTACTTC.